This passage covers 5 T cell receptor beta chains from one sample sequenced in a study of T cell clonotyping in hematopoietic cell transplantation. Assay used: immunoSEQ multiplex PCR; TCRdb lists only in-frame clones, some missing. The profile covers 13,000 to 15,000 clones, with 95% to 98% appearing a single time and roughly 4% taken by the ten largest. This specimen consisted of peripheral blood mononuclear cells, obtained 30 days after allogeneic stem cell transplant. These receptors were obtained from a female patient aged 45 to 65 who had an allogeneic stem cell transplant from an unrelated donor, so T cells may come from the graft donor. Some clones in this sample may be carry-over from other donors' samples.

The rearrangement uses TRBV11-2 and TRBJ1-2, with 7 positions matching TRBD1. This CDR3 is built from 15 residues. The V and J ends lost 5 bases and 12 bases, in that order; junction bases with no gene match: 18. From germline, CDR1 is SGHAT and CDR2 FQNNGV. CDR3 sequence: CASSLIQGQHTLHTF. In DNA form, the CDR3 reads TGTGCCAGCAGCCTTATACAGGGGCAGCATACTTTGCACACCTTC.

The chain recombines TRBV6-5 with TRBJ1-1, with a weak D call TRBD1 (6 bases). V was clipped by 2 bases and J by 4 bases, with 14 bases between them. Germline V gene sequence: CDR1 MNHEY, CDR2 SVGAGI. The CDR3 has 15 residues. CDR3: CASSYDRRVRTEAFF. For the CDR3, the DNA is TGTGCCAGCAGTTACGACAGGAGGGTTCGCACTGAAGCTTTCTTT.

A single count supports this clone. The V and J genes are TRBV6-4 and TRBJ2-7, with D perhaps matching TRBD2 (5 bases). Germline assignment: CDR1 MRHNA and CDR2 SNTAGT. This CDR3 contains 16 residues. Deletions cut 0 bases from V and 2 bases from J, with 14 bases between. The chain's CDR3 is CASSDSTRGFTYEQYF. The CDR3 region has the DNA TGTGCCAGCAGTGACTCCACTCGCGGGTTCACCTACGAGCAGTACTTC.

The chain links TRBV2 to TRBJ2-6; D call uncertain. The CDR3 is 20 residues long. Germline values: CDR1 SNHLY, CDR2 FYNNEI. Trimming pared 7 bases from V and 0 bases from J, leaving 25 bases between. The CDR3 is CASKGMGGIPITSGANVLTF. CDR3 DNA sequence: TGTGCCAGCAAAGGGATGGGCGGAATCCCTATAACCTCTGGGGCCAACGTCCTGACTTTC.

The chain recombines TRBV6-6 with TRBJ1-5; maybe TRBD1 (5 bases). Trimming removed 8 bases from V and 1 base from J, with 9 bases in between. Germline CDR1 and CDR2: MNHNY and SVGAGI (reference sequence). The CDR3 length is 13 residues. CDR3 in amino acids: CASDRQSNQPQHF. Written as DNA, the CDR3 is TGTGCCAGCGACAGACAAAGCAATCAGCCCCAGCATTTT.